This paragraph reports one TCR beta chain. The sample originates from a study of cytomegalovirus exposure and HLA in healthy donors. Both 60 Vbeta primers and 13 Jbeta primers went into the PCR. Clones were sequenced by immunoSEQ multiplex PCR, and TCRdb holds only the in-frame ones, with some missing. The top ten clones hold around 9.8% of a sample with some 170,000 clones, nearly 80% of them seen once. The CDR3 runs to 12 residues. The ends were cut back, 6 bases at V and 4 bases at J, with 8 bases in the middle. From germline, CDR1 is MNHEY and CDR2 SVGAGI. The sequenced sample was PBMCs. This sequence was found in a man between 18 and 29 years old in good health and CMV-seropositive. The J gene is TRBJ2-3, the V gene TRBV6-5; D is unclear. The CDR3 reads CASRSVADTQYF. CDR3 nucleotides: TGTGCCAGCAGGTCCGTTGCAGATACGCAGTATTTT.